This is a list of T cell receptor beta chains from one sample in a study of OX40 agonist ivuxolimab in advanced cancers. Measured with immunoSEQ multiplex PCR; TCRdb has only the in-frame clones, and not every one. The sample includes 20,000 or so clones, about 82% of them seen just once. The source material was CD4+ or CD8+ T cells sorted from blood, sampled in a trial of the OX40 agonist ivuxolimab. These receptors originate from an adult with an advanced solid tumor such as melanoma, head and neck, liver or kidney cancer. CDR3s include the opening cysteine and the closing phenylalanine or tryptophan. Fields, in order: CDR3 protein, V gene, D gene. D genes are given only for firm matches.

CDR3: CASTPRTTGNHEQYF
V: TRBV5-5
D: TRBD1

CDR3: CASSLFTGADTQYF
V: TRBV7-2
D: NA

CDR3: CASSYDRNTGELFF
V: TRBV4-1
D: NA

CDR3: CAWSTPGVSYEQYF
V: TRBV30
D: NA

CDR3: CASSAAGDLGEETQYF
V: TRBV6-4
D: NA

CDR3: CASSLVEGAHNEQFF
V: TRBV11-2
D: NA

CDR3: CASTWVASYNEQFF
V: TRBV2
D: NA

CDR3: CASSPRQGAEYEQYF
V: TRBV5-4
D: TRBD1

CDR3: CASSMALNTEAFF
V: TRBV19
D: NA

CDR3: CASSERSLAGYEQYF
V: TRBV6-1
D: TRBD2

CDR3: CASSTRDGPYGYTF
V: TRBV19
D: NA

CDR3: CASSSDQTQYF
V: TRBV28
D: NA

CDR3: CASSLSGGGEQFF
V: TRBV27
D: TRBD2

CDR3: CASSLSAEQFF
V: TRBV28
D: NA

CDR3: CASALTGVYTDTQYF
V: TRBV5-1
D: TRBD1

CDR3: CASSPEGRGGPDEQFF
V: TRBV18
D: TRBD2

CDR3: CASSLRGPGGNTIYF
V: TRBV13
D: NA

CDR3: CASSYATDTQYF
V: TRBV11-3
D: NA

CDR3: CASGLGLGDLYEQYF
V: TRBV13
D: NA

CDR3: CASSPGTVYEQYF
V: TRBV11-2
D: TRBD1

CDR3: CASSYYEHGVWNEQFF
V: TRBV6-6
D: NA

CDR3: CASSATRLQETQYF
V: TRBV19
D: NA

CDR3: CASSGQGGPEAFF
V: TRBV2
D: TRBD1

CDR3: CASSLEWVNYEQYF
V: TRBV11-2
D: NA

CDR3: CASSVSGGPGVAKNIQYF
V: TRBV9
D: TRBD2

CDR3: CASSPPGQRYYGYTF
V: TRBV11-2
D: TRBD1

CDR3: CASSPDRSYNEQFF
V: TRBV5-6
D: NA

CDR3: CASSLTVMNTEAFF
V: TRBV5-1
D: NA

CDR3: CASSFPGLAGGHTQYF
V: TRBV7-9
D: TRBD2

CDR3: CASEGPAYEQYF
V: TRBV7-9
D: NA

CDR3: CASRRLRTGYNTGELFF
V: TRBV5-6
D: TRBD1

CDR3: CASSLGVGTGRGNEQFF
V: TRBV5-1
D: NA

CDR3: CASSLTSSDTQYF
V: TRBV13
D: NA

CDR3: CATVSSGSYNEQFF
V: TRBV2
D: TRBD2

CDR3: CASSDSGNSYEQYF
V: TRBV5-4
D: TRBD2

CDR3: CASNSGVPGGHEQFF
V: TRBV9
D: NA

CDR3: CASSMTTSGYEQYF
V: TRBV4-1
D: TRBD2

CDR3: CASSSPLAKNIQYF
V: TRBV7-9
D: NA

CDR3: CASSLAIGVFVEQYF
V: TRBV5-1
D: NA

CDR3: CASSLTGGGNYGYTF
V: TRBV27
D: TRBD1

CDR3: CASSSEGDEKLFF
V: TRBV27
D: NA

CDR3: CASSFTGVLEQYF
V: TRBV5-6
D: TRBD1

CDR3: CASSVGDRTEKLFF
V: TRBV9
D: TRBD1

CDR3: CASSYSLDSSYEQYF
V: TRBV6-5
D: NA

CDR3: CASSSTSGVYETQYF
V: TRBV27
D: TRBD2

CDR3: CAISELVGTENYGYTF
V: TRBV10-3
D: NA

CDR3: CALDLKNTEAFF
V: TRBV30
D: NA

CDR3: CASSPRGGETNEKLFF
V: TRBV19
D: NA

CDR3: CASSYALAGPYEQYF
V: TRBV6-5
D: TRBD2

CDR3: CASRSDEHRDEKLFF
V: TRBV7-9
D: NA

CDR3: CASSGMAAGELFF
V: TRBV7-2
D: NA

CDR3: CASSIGVLKETQYF
V: TRBV19
D: NA

CDR3: CASSPVAGAQPQHF
V: TRBV18
D: NA

CDR3: CAWSVIKDWGSPLHF
V: TRBV30
D: NA

CDR3: CASSFHSQLQETQYF
V: TRBV27
D: NA

CDR3: CATSQGASGYNEQFF
V: TRBV15
D: NA

CDR3: CASNGGTEAFF
V: TRBV7-9
D: NA

CDR3: CASSYDRGNEQFF
V: TRBV9
D: NA

CDR3: CASSPFRTEMNTEAFF
V: TRBV18
D: NA

CDR3: CASTLGGVGYSPLHF
V: TRBV6-5
D: NA